Below are 3 T cell receptor beta chains sequenced from a single sample in a study of tumor and adjacent non-tumor tissue in lung cancer. No cell sorting was done before RNA was extracted from the tissue. A modified ARM-PCR protocol with three rounds of nested PCR amplified TCRbeta. Each CDR3 protein is one row after TCRdb ran MiXCR on the multiplex PCR reads. The sample holds about 75,000 distinct CDR3 sequences; roughly 80% are singletons and the top ten take more than 10%. Sample: lung tumor tissue. The source of these receptors is a woman in her 50s with non-small cell lung cancer.

The CDR3 nucleotides read TGTGCCAGCAGATTTGGGATAGTGTACAATCAGCCCCAGCATTTT. As protein: CASRFGIVYNQPQHF. The chain joins TRBV6-1 to TRBJ1-5; D not certain. Trimming took off 6 bases at V and 3 bases at J, with 15 bases between the two ends. CDR3 length: 15 amino acids. CDR1 and CDR2 from the germline V gene are MNHNS and SASEGT.

A note on this clonotype: Being one base from a much bigger clone, this may be a read error. V usage is TRBV5-1 and J usage is TRBJ2-7; 7 bases agree with TRBD2. This CDR3 has 16 amino acids. Trimming at V came to 1 base and at J to 2 bases, leaving 9 bases not matched to a gene. Germline V CDR1 and CDR2: SGHRS, YFSETQ. The chain's CDR3 is CASSLSTSEGTYEQYF. The CDR3 bases are TGCGCCAGCAGCTTGTCTACTAGCGAGGGGACCTACGAGCAGTACTTC.

On this clonotype itself: An end of the junction differs from the germline gene, which may be a read error. The chain carries TRBV10-1 and TRBJ2-1, with D perhaps TRBD2 (5 bases). Germline V CDR1 and CDR2: WNHNN, SYGVQD (reference sequence). The CDR3 has 13 residues. The CDR3 region is CACSETPSWERFF. CDR3 coding DNA: TGCGCCTGCAGTGAGACCCCTTCATGGGAGCGGTTCTTC.